This TCR beta chain is from a study of OX40 agonist ivuxolimab in advanced cancers. Study details: Mean age approximately 61 years, range 23 to 79; 82.7% male. In three patients, partial responses were observed, one with hepatocellular carcinoma and two with cutaneous melanoma. Regarding the study as a whole: Antigens targeted by the expanded peripheral T cells were not determined.

Blood specimens came from baseline, cycle 4 day 1, and cycle 7 day 1. V lost 5 bases and J lost 0, with 12 bases in between. The CDR3 covers 15 residues. Germline assignment: CDR1 SNHLY and CDR2 FYNNEI. Sequenced by immunoSEQ multiplex PCR; TCRdb stores in-frame clones only, minus some. The repertoire has 68,000 or so clones, 84% of them found once; the top ten carry approximately 2%. Comments on this clone: Its target is not known.

The material sequenced was CD4+ or CD8+ T cells sorted from blood, taken in a trial of the OX40 agonist ivuxolimab. This TCR was recovered from an adult with an advanced solid tumor such as melanoma, head and neck, liver or kidney cancer. This rearrangement joins TRBV2 to TRBJ2-3, with D possibly being TRBD2 (6 bases). The CDR3: CASSPGTLSTDTQYF. The CDR3 nucleotides read TGTGCCAGCAGTCCCGGGACTCTTAGCACAGATACGCAGTATTTT.